The 8 T cell receptor beta chains below come from one sample, sequenced in a study of cytomegalovirus exposure and HLA in healthy donors. The PCR made use of 60 Vbeta and 13 Jbeta primers. The protocol was immunoSEQ multiplex PCR, while the TCRdb copy is restricted to in-frame clones and leaves out a portion. The sample records approximately 190,000 clones, roughly 80% being singletons. Sequencing was carried out using PBMCs. These receptors all come from a man over 45 in good health and CMV-seronegative.

CDR3 in DNA: TGTGCCAGCAGCTTGGGGGTTTTCAGGGAGGGGGATGAGCAGTTCTTC. It specifies CASSLGVFREGDEQFF. The chain recombines TRBV5-6 with TRBJ2-1, with D possibly TRBD2 on 7 matching bases. Germline V gene lookup returns CDR1 SGHDT and CDR2 YYEEEE. The length of the CDR3 is 16 residues. V lost 0 bases to trimming and J lost 8 bases, with 18 bases between them.

The genes are TRBV6-5 and TRBJ1-5, with a tentative D call TRBD1 (5 bases). CDR3 length: 14 residues. Deletions cut 6 bases from V and 7 bases from J, with 16 bases between. The germline CDR1 and CDR2 sequences are MNHEY and SVGAGI. The CDR3 DNA follows: TGTGCCAGCAGGACCAGGGAGGGCGAACAGCCCCAGCATTTT. Translated: CASRTREGEQPQHF.

The chain has TRBV6-5 and TRBJ1-4, with D hard to call. Per germline, CDR1 MNHEY and CDR2 SVGAGI. The V gene lost 8 bases and the J gene lost 4 bases, with 11 bases spanning the gap. The CDR3 extends over 13 amino acids. CDR3 bases: TGTGCCAGCTCGGACGGGAATAATGAAAAACTGTTTTTT. Its protein is CASSDGNNEKLFF.

The chain couples TRBV7-2 to TRBJ2-5; weak D call: TRBD2 (5 bases). V was cut by 1 base and J by 4 bases, with 13 bases left in between. The CDR3 has 15 residues. Germline V gene lookup returns CDR1 SGHTA and CDR2 FQGNSA. Here the CDR3 reads CASSLGSGIGETQYF. CDR3 bases: TGTGCCAGCAGCTTAGGGTCGGGAATTGGAGAGACCCAGTACTTC.

The chain is built from TRBV12-5 and TRBJ1-2; TRBD1 agrees at 9 bases. CDR1 is LGHNT and CDR2 is FRNRAP in the germline V gene. This CDR3 region has 14 residues. V shed 7 bases and J 8 bases; nucleotides not matched to a gene: 11. The CDR3 region is CASDSDRGTSGYTF. Here the CDR3 DNA reads TGTGCTAGTGACTCGGACAGGGGAACGAGCGGCTACACCTTC.

The rearrangement joins TRBV6-5 to TRBJ1-6; TRBD1 matches at 7 bases. Germline CDR1 reads MNHEY; CDR2 reads SVGAGI. The CDR3 extends over 15 amino acids. Losses at the gene ends were 5 bases for V and 7 bases for J; bases not matched to a gene: 8. The CDR3 coding sequence is TGTGCCAGCAGTATCCTGACAGGGATCAATTCACCCCTCCACTTT. This translates into CASSILTGINSPLHF.

To note about this clone: Compared with germline, one end of the junction differs, possibly owing to a read error. V is TRBV7-9 and J is TRBJ2-7, with D hard to call. Germline V gene data show CDR1 as SEHNR and CDR2 as FQNEAQ (reference sequence). This CDR3 has 11 amino acids. This chain's CDR3 is CASSLGREQYF. CDR3 DNA sequence: TGTGCCAGCAGTTTAGGTCGCGAGCAGTACTTC. Variable domain in full (rest from reference TRBV7-9 and TRBJ2-7): DTGVSQNPRHKITKRGQNVTFRCDPISEHNRLYWYRQTLGQGPEFLTYFQNEAQLEKSRLLSDRFSAERPKGSFSTLEIQRTEQGDSAMYLCASSLGREQYFGPGTRLTVT.

The chain couples TRBV7-8 to TRBJ1-5; tentatively, D is TRBD1 (5 bases). The CDR3 loop spans 12 amino acids. Germline CDR1 and CDR2: SGHVS and FQNEAQ. Trimming shortened V by 7 bases and J by 5 bases, and 9 bases separated the two germline ends. CDR3 loop: CASTRGDQPQHF. The CDR3 DNA reads as TGTGCCAGCACACGGGGGGATCAGCCCCAGCATTTT.